What follows are 4 T cell receptor beta chains derived from one specimen sequenced in a study of T-cell reconstitution after alpha-beta-depleted transplantation in children (dated by TCRdb to between 2015 and 2016). What this sample's treatment or condition label stands for: allogeneic hematopoietic cell transplantation with graft depleted of TCRalphabeta T cells and CD19 B cells. The library was prepared using PCR. Data came from an Illumina HiSeq 2500. Molecular barcoding was employed in the preparation of TCR libraries, with unique molecular identifiers being used to normalize TCRbeta repertoire quantification. Clones were called with MiXCR by TCRdb after fastp trimmed the public reads at Q25, and only in-frame beta chains were retained. Rows are combined by CDR3 protein, so each entry shows the most common genes and DNA. The sample includes around 580,000 distinct CDR3 sequences, with 23% observed a single time. The ten top clones hold less than 15% of the sample.

This material consisted of PBMCs, mostly from graft donor cells, taken 360 days after TCRalphabeta/CD19-depleted stem cell transplant. The receptor source for this set is a boy in the first two years of life who had a stem cell transplant for acute myeloid leukemia, so the T cells may come from the graft donor.

The chain uses TRBV7-2 and TRBJ2-3; D unclear. Germline CDR1 SGHTA, CDR2 FQGNSA. Trimming cost V 5 bases and J 2 bases, with 17 bases left between them. The CDR3 has 16 residues. The CDR3 DNA follows: TGTGCCAGCAGCCGAGACGTACTGAGGACCACAGATACGCAGTATTTT. Amino acid sequence: CASSRDVLRTTDTQYF.

This clonotype has ten or more counts. The V and J genes are TRBV20-1 and TRBJ1-4; maybe TRBD1 (5 bases). This CDR3 is 14 amino acids long. Trimming stripped 3 bases from V and 3 bases from J, with 11 bases between. Per the germline V gene, CDR1 is DFQATT and CDR2 is SNEGSKA (reference sequence). This CDR3 is CSASGGQPNEKLFF. The CDR3 region has the DNA TGCAGTGCTAGTGGCGGACAACCTAATGAAAAACTGTTTTTT.

The sample holds a few counts of this clonotype. As DNA, the CDR3 is TGTGCCAGCAGTTTAAAGGCGGGACAGGTCTACGAGCAGTACTTC. Residues: CASSLKAGQVYEQYF. J is TRBJ2-7 and V is TRBV12-3 or TRBV12-4, with 8 bases fitting TRBD1. CDR3 length: 15 amino acids. V lost 2 bases and J lost 3; bases outside the gene matches: 6.

The chain employs TRBV13 and TRBJ1-2; TRBD1 aligns across 11 bases. Germline trimming cut 5 bases from V and 4 bases from J; bases unmatched to any gene: 9. Germline V gene lookup returns CDR1 PRHDT and CDR2 FYEKMQ (reference sequence). The CDR3 has 16 residues. CDR3 nucleotide sequence: TGTGCCAGCAGCAACCTGATGGACAGGGGGCCCTATGGCTACACCTTC. It codes for CASSNLMDRGPYGYTF. Using reference TRBV13 and TRBJ1-2 for the parts outside the CDR3, the full variable domain is AAGVIQSPRHLIKEKRETATLKCYPIPRHDTVYWYQQGPGQDPQFLISFYEKMQSDKGSIPDRFSAQQFSDYHSELNMSSLELGDSALYFCASSNLMDRGPYGYTFGSGTRLTVV.